This T cell receptor beta chain was captured by sequencing in a study of blood T cell repertoires in COVID-19. This clone has only a few counts. Sequencing was performed with immunoSEQ multiplex PCR; in TCRdb, only in-frame clones are kept and a portion is missing. This repertoire shows 35,000 to 40,000 clones, about two thirds found once; its top ten account for 10% to 13%. Germline V lookup: CDR1 LNHDA, CDR2 SQIVND (reference sequence). CDR3 length: 17 amino acids. The junction had 9 bases not matched to a gene; V was cut back by 4 bases and J by 0 bases. This receptor was taken from a man in his 70s with COVID-19, enrolled during active disease. The sequencing input was peripheral blood. This chain joins TRBV19 and TRBJ1-5; 7 bases align to TRBD1. In DNA, the CDR3 is TGTGCCAGTAGTAAGCGACAGGGTCGGTATAGCAATCAGCCCCAGCATTTT. The encoded protein is CASSKRQGRYSNQPQHF.